This TCR beta chain was sequenced during a study of T cell clonotyping in hematopoietic cell transplantation. Study-wide findings and caveats: After transplant, recipient diversity fell while pathologically expanded clonotypes grew through day 180.

With respect to this clone: Its antigen is still unknown.

From germline, CDR1 is SGHDN and CDR2 FVKESK. The CDR3 extends over 18 amino acids. V was clipped by 1 base and J by 2 bases, with 20 bases between them. Described time point: recipient sample about 28 days before transplant, after cytoreduction. Using immunoSEQ multiplex PCR, the repertoire was profiled, and TCRdb retains in-frame clones only, with some absent. The profile shows some 16,000 clones, 93% of them singletons. The chain employs TRBV14 and TRBJ1-1; possible D gene TRBD1, 6 bases. The input for sequencing was peripheral blood mononuclear cells, taken before stem cell transplant. This TCR came from a man aged 18 to 29 with biphenotypic leukemia. Some clones in this sample may be carry-over from other donors' samples. CDR3 loop: CASSQGRREGDFNTEAFF. The CDR3, as DNA: TGTGCCAGCAGCCAAGGTAGGCGAGAGGGGGACTTTAACACTGAAGCTTTCTTT. Using reference TRBV14 and TRBJ1-1 for the parts outside the CDR3, the full variable domain is EAGVTQFPSHSVIEKGQTVTLRCDPISGHDNLYWYRRVMGKEIKFLLHFVKESKQDESGMPNNRFLAERTGGTYSTLKVQPAELEDSGVYFCASSQGRREGDFNTEAFFGQGTRLTVV.